The 26 T cell receptor beta chains reported below all come from one sample, sequenced in a study of blood T cell repertoires in COVID-19. Clones were sequenced by immunoSEQ multiplex PCR, and TCRdb holds only the in-frame ones, with some missing. The sample carries about 240,000 clones, roughly 81% recorded once. The sequencing sample was made of peripheral blood. These receptors were taken from a woman of 80 years or more with COVID-19, enrolled during active disease.

The chain joins TRBV28 to TRBJ2-7; D is perhaps TRBD1 (9 bases). Germline V gene data show CDR1 as MDHEN and CDR2 as SYDVKM. CDR3 length: 15 residues. V was cut by 5 bases and J by 3 bases, with 17 bases left in between. This CDR3 is CASSVAGQGNYEQYF. CDR3 nucleotide sequence: TGTGCCAGCAGTGTAGCGGGACAGGGTAACTACGAGCAGTACTTC.

The chain combines TRBV7-9 with TRBJ1-1; 7 nucleotides line up with TRBD1. The V gene's germline CDR1 is SEHNR and CDR2 FQNEAQ (reference sequence). J lost 10 bases, V lost 3 bases, and 5 bases had no gene match. The CDR3 loop spans 12 amino acids. The CDR3 loop is CASSFPQGLAFF. The DNA of the CDR3 is TGTGCCAGCAGCTTTCCACAGGGGCTAGCTTTCTTT. The variable domain in full, completed from reference TRBV7-9 and TRBJ1-1, reads DTGVSQNPRHKITKRGQNVTFRCDPISEHNRLYWYRQTLGQGPEFLTYFQNEAQLEKSRLLSDRFSAERPKGSFSTLEIQRTEQGDSAMYLCASSFPQGLAFFGQGTRLTVV.

The chain is built from TRBV18 and TRBJ2-7; tentatively, D is TRBD1 (5 bases). V lost 6 bases and J 7 bases, leaving 19 bases between the germline ends. Germline CDR1 KGHSH, CDR2 LQKENI. This CDR3 comprises 14 residues. As DNA, the CDR3 is TGTGCCAGCTCCCAAGACTTTCAGGGCAAGGAGCAGTACTTC. Amino acid sequence: CASSQDFQGKEQYF.

The chain recombines TRBV2 with TRBJ1-5; D gene unclear. Deletions cut 6 bases from V and 4 bases from J, with 10 bases between. Per germline, CDR1 SNHLY and CDR2 FYNNEI. The length of the CDR3 is 13 residues. CDR3 in amino acids: CASRRTPNQPQHF. The CDR3 DNA sequence: TGTGCCAGCAGGAGGACTCCTAATCAGCCCCAGCATTTT.

This clone was seen only a few times. V usage is TRBV19 and J usage is TRBJ1-5; 8 nucleotides match TRBD1. This CDR3 is 15 amino acids long. Trimming cost V 1 base and J 7 bases; bases outside gene matches: 6. CDR1 and CDR2 from the germline V gene are LNHDA and SQIVND (reference sequence). Here the CDR3 reads CASSIGGRGHQPQHF. DNA for the CDR3: TGTGCCAGTAGTATAGGGGGCAGGGGGCACCAGCCCCAGCATTTT.

This clone has a handful of counts. The J gene is TRBJ1-4, the V gene TRBV3-1 (or the pseudogene TRBV3-2), with 8 bases that match TRBD1. The CDR3 runs 19 residues. Germline loops: CDR1 LGHDT, CDR2 YNNKEL (reference sequence). The ends lost 0 bases at V and 0 bases at J; junction bases unmatched: 9. The CDR3 protein is CASSQDIDRGGATNEKLFF. The CDR3 bases are TGTGCCAGCAGCCAAGATATAGACAGGGGAGGAGCAACTAATGAAAAACTGTTTTTT.

The V and J genes are TRBV7-3 and TRBJ1-2; 8 bases line up with TRBD1. CDR3 length equals 14 residues. V shed 5 bases and J 7 bases; nucleotides not matched to a gene: 9. Looked up from germline, CDR1 is SGHTA and CDR2 is FQGTGA. The CDR3 region has the DNA TGTGCCAGCAGCCCAGGGGGCAGTATGGGTGGCTACACCTTC. The encoded protein is CASSPGGSMGGYTF.

The J gene is TRBJ2-2, the V gene TRBV11-2; 7 bases map to TRBD1. Germline V gives CDR1 SGHAT, CDR2 FQNNGV. Trimming at V came to 1 base and at J to 9 bases, leaving 8 bases not matched to a gene. The CDR3 is 15 amino acids. DNA for the CDR3: TGTGCCAGCAGCTTAGTGCAGCAGGGGGTTTGGGAGCTGTTTTTT. It codes for CASSLVQQGVWELFF.

The V and J genes are TRBV19 and TRBJ1-2; 7 bases fit TRBD1. With V trimmed by 4 bases and J by 4 bases, 6 bases remained unmatched. The CDR3 is 14 amino acids. The germline gives CDR1 LNHDA, CDR2 SQIVND (reference sequence). The CDR3 loop is CASSRTGLFYGYTF. The CDR3 DNA follows: TGTGCCAGTAGTAGGACAGGACTATTCTATGGCTACACCTTC.

The V call is TRBV7-9, the J call TRBJ1-1; a possible D gene is TRBD1 (6 bases). The CDR3 covers 13 residues. Trimming took 3 bases from V and 5 from J, leaving 10 bases between them. Germline V gives CDR1 SEHNR, CDR2 FQNEAQ (reference sequence). The CDR3 protein is CASSLDQGTEAFF. In nucleotides, the CDR3 is TGTGCCAGCAGCTTGGATCAGGGGACTGAAGCTTTCTTT.

The chain employs TRBV18 and TRBJ1-4; D may be TRBD1 (5 bases). V was clipped by 3 bases and J by 2 bases, with 10 bases between them. Germline CDR1 reads KGHSH; CDR2 reads LQKENI. The CDR3 runs to 15 residues. CDR3: CASSPPGFTNEKLFF. The CDR3 nucleotides read TGTGCCAGCTCACCGCCAGGGTTTACTAATGAAAAACTGTTTTTT.

This rearrangement joins TRBV27 to TRBJ1-2, with a tentative D call TRBD1 (6 bases). The CDR3 is 14 residues long. In germline, CDR1 is MNHEY, CDR2 SMNVEV (reference sequence). The V gene lost 1 base and the J gene lost 2 bases, with 8 bases spanning the gap. The CDR3 loop reads CASSLLGQNYGYTF. In DNA, the CDR3 is TGTGCCAGCAGTTTATTAGGACAGAACTATGGCTACACCTTC.

This chain links TRBV9 with TRBJ1-3; D gene unclear. V was trimmed by 1 base and J by 0 bases, leaving 11 bases between them. Germline loops: CDR1 SGDLS, CDR2 YYNGEE. CDR3 length: 16 residues. The CDR3 sequence is CASSVFSQHSGNTIYF. The CDR3 region has the DNA TGTGCCAGCAGCGTATTCAGTCAACACTCTGGAAACACCATATATTTT.

This chain uses TRBV19 with TRBJ1-2; D ambiguous. Trimming removed 6 bases from V and 0 bases from J, with 8 bases in between. The CDR3 is made up of 13 amino acids. CDR1 is LNHDA and CDR2 is SQIVND in the germline V gene (reference sequence). The chain's CDR3 is CASRGGANYGYTF. The CDR3 coding sequence is TGTGCCAGTAGGGGTGGAGCTAACTATGGCTACACCTTC.

This chain uses TRBV19 with TRBJ2-5, with D perhaps matching TRBD1 (6 bases). The CDR3 is 12 amino acids. CDR1 LNHDA and CDR2 SQIVND come from the germline V gene (reference sequence). Deletions cut 8 bases from V and 1 base from J, with 8 bases between. This CDR3 is CASSDSQETQYF. The CDR3 nucleotides are TGTGCCAGTTCGGACAGCCAAGAGACCCAGTACTTC.

The chain combines TRBV7-2 with TRBJ1-3; 7 bases fit TRBD1. This CDR3 has 14 residues. Germline trimming cut 4 bases from V and 6 bases from J; bases unmatched to any gene: 6. Germline V gene sequence: CDR1 SGHTA, CDR2 FQGNSA. The CDR3 DNA reads as TGTGCCAGCAGCTCTCAACAGGGGCTAAACACCATATATTTT. Translated, it gives CASSSQQGLNTIYF. Together with reference TRBV7-2 and TRBJ1-3, the CDR3 gives the full variable domain: GAGVSQSPSNKVTEKGKDVELRCDPISGHTALYWYRQSLGQGLEFLIYFQGNSAPDKSGLPSDRFSAERTGGSVSTLTIQRTQQEDSAVYLCASSSQQGLNTIYFGEGSWLTVV.

V is TRBV4-1 and J is TRBJ2-7; 10 bases agree with TRBD2. This CDR3 comprises 19 residues. Losses at the gene ends were 1 base for V and 3 bases for J; bases not matched to a gene: 15. Germline CDR1 and CDR2: MGHRA and YSYEKL. The DNA of the CDR3 is TGCGCCAGCAGCCAAGTAGCGGGAGGTTTGCGACCGACACACTACGAGCAGTACTTC. Translated, it gives CASSQVAGGLRPTHYEQYF.

The rearrangement links TRBV24-1 to TRBJ1-2; TRBD1 agrees at 8 bases. The germline V gene encodes CDR1 KGHDR and CDR2 SFDVKD. The V segment lost 3 bases and the J segment 1 base; nucleotides outside the gene matches: 9. The CDR3 has 17 amino acids. The CDR3: CATSDTGTGPNNYGYTF. Written as DNA, the CDR3 is TGTGCCACCAGTGATACCGGGACAGGACCTAATAACTATGGCTACACCTTC.

J is TRBJ1-4 and V is TRBV27, with TRBD1 matching over 7 bases. There are 14 residues in the CDR3. Germline loops: CDR1 MNHEY, CDR2 SMNVEV (reference sequence). V gave up 3 bases and J gave up 11 bases; unmatched junction bases: 9. CDR3 protein: CASSFASTGMKLFF. In DNA form, the CDR3 reads TGTGCCAGCAGTTTTGCCTCGACAGGGATGAAACTGTTTTTT.

V is TRBV19 and J is TRBJ2-7; 11 bases map to TRBD1. The CDR3 runs to 16 residues. From germline, CDR1 is LNHDA and CDR2 SQIVND (reference sequence). V was clipped by 3 bases and J by 3 bases; unmatched bases: 7. The DNA for the CDR3 is TGTGCCAGTAGTATCGGCCTGGGACAGGGGGTCTACGAGCAGTACTTC. Residues: CASSIGLGQGVYEQYF.

The chain links TRBV2 to TRBJ2-5; the match to TRBD1 covers 8 bases. Trimming took 8 bases from V and 2 from J; bases not matched to a gene: 4. From germline, CDR1 is SNHLY and CDR2 FYNNEI. This CDR3 has 13 residues. The CDR3 DNA reads as TGTGCCAGCCGCCGGGACAGGCAAGAGACCCAGTACTTC. Amino acid sequence: CASRRDRQETQYF.

The chain recombines TRBV24-1 with TRBJ2-2; D unclear. Germline values: CDR1 KGHDR, CDR2 SFDVKD. CDR3 length: 16 amino acids. Trimming shortened V by 0 bases and J by 3 bases, and 10 bases separated the two germline ends. The CDR3 protein is CATSDLQAPDTGELFF. The CDR3, as DNA: TGTGCCACCAGTGATTTGCAGGCACCTGACACCGGGGAGCTGTTTTTT.

V is TRBV2 and J is TRBJ1-5; 7 nucleotides match TRBD1. The CDR3 covers 16 residues. CDR1 SNHLY and CDR2 FYNNEI come from the germline V gene. Trimming removed 3 bases from V and 3 bases from J; junction bases left unmatched: 8. CDR3 DNA: TGTGCCAGCAGTGATCAGGGGACAGTTAACAATCAGCCCCAGCATTTT. Protein sequence: CASSDQGTVNNQPQHF. Full variable domain (rest looked up from reference TRBV2 and TRBJ1-5): EPEVTQTPSHQVTQMGQEVILRCVPISNHLYFYWYRQILGQKVEFLVSFYNNEISEKSEIFDDQFSVERPDGSNFTLKIRSTKLEDSAMYFCASSDQGTVNNQPQHFGDGTRLSIL.

This chain links TRBV7-2 with TRBJ1-1; D is possibly TRBD1 (6 bases). The CDR3 is 13 amino acids. Per germline, CDR1 SGHTA and CDR2 FQGNSA. V shed 2 bases and J shed 13 bases, with 17 bases lying between them. The CDR3 region is CASSLSPDSRIFF. DNA for the CDR3: TGTGCCAGCAGCTTAAGCCCGGACAGTCGGATTTTCTTT. Using reference TRBV7-2 and TRBJ1-1 for the parts outside the CDR3, the full variable domain is GAGVSQSPSNKVTEKGKDVELRCDPISGHTALYWYRQSLGQGLEFLIYFQGNSAPDKSGLPSDRFSAERTGGSVSTLTIQRTQQEDSAVYLCASSLSPDSRIFFGQGTRLTVV.

The chain couples TRBV3-1 (or the pseudogene TRBV3-2) to TRBJ2-1, with 9 positions matching TRBD2. Germline CDR1 LGHDT, CDR2 YNNKEL (reference sequence). The J segment lost 3 bases and the V segment lost 4 bases, leaving 10 bases of the junction unmatched. The CDR3 consists of 17 residues. In DNA, the CDR3 is TGTGCCAGCAGCCTCGGAGCCCTAGCGGGGATCTACAATGAGCAGTTCTTC. It specifies CASSLGALAGIYNEQFF.

This chain joins TRBV28 and TRBJ2-7, with TRBD1 identical over 7 bases. The CDR3 is 15 residues long. Germline V gives CDR1 MDHEN, CDR2 SYDVKM. Losses at the gene ends were 5 bases for V and 0 bases for J; bases not matched to a gene: 7. The CDR3 sequence is CASSPPGTVSYEQYF. The CDR3 DNA reads as TGTGCCAGCAGTCCACCTGGGACAGTCTCCTACGAGCAGTACTTC.